This T cell receptor (beta chain) was observed in a study of cytomegalovirus exposure and HLA in healthy donors. About this clone itself: Its antigen is as yet unknown.

The PCR contained 60 Vbeta and 13 Jbeta primers. Data came from immunoSEQ multiplex PCR; TCRdb stores just in-frame clones and leaves some out. The sample lists some 120,000 clones, around four fifths seen once, with about 3.5% in the top ten. Study conclusions and caveats: The productive fraction for most TCR beta V segments was about 87% or about 30% in an earlier analysis.

The length of the CDR3 is 14 residues. With 2 bases removed from V and 2 bases from J, the gap between germline ends came to 11 bases. Germline CDR1 is SGDLS and CDR2 is YYNGEE. The sequenced sample was PBMCs. The chain links TRBV9 to TRBJ2-7, with a tentative D call TRBD2 (5 bases). The receptor was derived from a middle-aged woman in good health and CMV-seropositive. The CDR3, as DNA: TGTGCCAGCAGCGTGGCAGGAGGACCCTACGAGCAGTACTTC. It specifies CASSVAGGPYEQYF. The full variable domain, in which reference TRBV9 and TRBJ2-7 provide the parts outside the CDR3, is DSGVTQTPKHLITATGQRVTLRCSPRSGDLSVYWYQQSLDQGLQFLIQYYNGEERAKGNILERFSAQQFPDLHSELNLSSLELGDSALYFCASSVAGGPYEQYFGPGTRLTVT.